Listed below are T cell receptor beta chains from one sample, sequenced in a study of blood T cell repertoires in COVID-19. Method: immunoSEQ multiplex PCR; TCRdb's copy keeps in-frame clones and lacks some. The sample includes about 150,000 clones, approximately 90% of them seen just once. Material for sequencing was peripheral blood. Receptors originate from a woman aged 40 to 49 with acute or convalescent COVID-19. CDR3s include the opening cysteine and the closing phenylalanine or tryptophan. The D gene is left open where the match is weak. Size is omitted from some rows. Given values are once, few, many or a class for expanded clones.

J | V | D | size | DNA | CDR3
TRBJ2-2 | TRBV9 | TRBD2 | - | TGTGCCAGCAGCGTAAATAGCGGGGCAAACACCGGGGAGCTGTTTTTT | CASSVNSGANTGELFF
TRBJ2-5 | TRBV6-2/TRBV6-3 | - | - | TGTGCCAGCAGTCCGGGGGAGACCCAGTACTTC | CASSPGETQYF
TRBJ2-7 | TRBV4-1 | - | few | TGCGCCAGCAGCGAGTTAGTCTCTAGCTCCTACGAGCAGTACTTC | CASSELVSSSYEQYF
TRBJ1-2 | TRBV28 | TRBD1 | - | TGTGCCAGCAGACGACAGGGTGCTGGCTACACCTTC | CASRRQGAGYTF
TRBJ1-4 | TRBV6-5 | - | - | TGTGCCAGCAGCCGGACAGAAACTAATGAAAAACTGTTTTTT | CASSRTETNEKLFF
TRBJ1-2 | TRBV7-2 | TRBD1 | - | TGTGCCAGCAGCCCAAGGACAGGGTCCTATGGCTACACCTTC | CASSPRTGSYGYTF
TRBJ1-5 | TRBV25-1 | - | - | TGTGCCAGCCGGGAAGGCAATCAGCCCCAGCATTTT | CASREGNQPQHF
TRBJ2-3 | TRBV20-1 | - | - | TGCAGTGCTAGTCCGGGGAGACCTAGCACAGATACGCAGTATTTT | CSASPGRPSTDTQYF
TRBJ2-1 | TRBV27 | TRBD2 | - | TGTGCCAGCAGTTTCAGCGGGAGCCATGAGCAGTTCTTC | CASSFSGSHEQFF
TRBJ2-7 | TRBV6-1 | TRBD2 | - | TGTGCCAGCAGTGAAGCCTCGGGGGGACCGGCCGGGCAGTACTTC | CASSEASGGPAGQYF
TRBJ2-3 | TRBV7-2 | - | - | TGTGCCAGCAGCCCTACCCAAGATACGCAGTATTTT | CASSPTQDTQYF
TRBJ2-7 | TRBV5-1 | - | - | TGCGCCAGCAGCGCGGACAGCTACGAGCAGTACTTC | CASSADSYEQYF
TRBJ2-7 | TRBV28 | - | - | TGTGCCAGCAGTTTTGCTAGCGAGCGGGCCGAGCAGTACTTC | CASSFASERAEQYF
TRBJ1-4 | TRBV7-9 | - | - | TGTGCCAGCTCACCTTTACAGGGTGTAGAGAAAAAACTGTTTTTT | CASSPLQGVEKKLFF
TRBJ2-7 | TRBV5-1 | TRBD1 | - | TGCGCCAGCAGCTTCGACAGGGGGCCATCCTACGAGCAGTACTTC | CASSFDRGPSYEQYF
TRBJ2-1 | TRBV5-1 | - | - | TGCGCCAGCAGCTTGGGAGGCGGGCGGGATTCCTTCTTC | CASSLGGGRDSFF
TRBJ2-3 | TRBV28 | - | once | TGTGCCAGCAACGGGTTCACAGATACGCAGTATTTT | CASNGFTDTQYF
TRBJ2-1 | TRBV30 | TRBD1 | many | TGTGCCTGGACCGTAACCCCGACAGGGGGAAGCGAGCAGTTCTTC | CAWTVTPTGGSEQFF
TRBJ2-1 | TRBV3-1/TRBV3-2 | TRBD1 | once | TGTGCCAGCAGCCAAGATTTCCCGGGACAGAATTTGGTTGGCCTTGGGGATGAGCAGTTCTTC | CASSQDFPGQNLVGLGDEQFF
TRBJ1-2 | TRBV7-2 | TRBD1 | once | TGTGCCAGCAGTCGAGGACAGGGAAGGCAGTATGGCTACACCTTC | CASSRGQGRQYGYTF
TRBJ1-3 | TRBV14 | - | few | TGTGCCAGCAGCCAAGAGGGCACCAGAACCCCAACACTCTCTGGAAACACCATATATTTT | CASSQEGTRTPTLSGNTIYF
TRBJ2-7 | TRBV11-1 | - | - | TGTGCCAGCAGCGAAGACCCGGGTACGGGCGAGCAGTACTTC | CASSEDPGTGEQYF
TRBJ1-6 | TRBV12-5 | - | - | TGTGCTAGTGGTTGGGGTGGGGAGACGGGTAATTCACCCCTCCACTTT | CASGWGGETGNSPLHF
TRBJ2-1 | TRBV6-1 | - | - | TGTGCCAGCAGTGAGGGAGGCTATGAGCAGTTCTTC | CASSEGGYEQFF
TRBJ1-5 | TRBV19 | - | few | TGTGCCAGTCGGGATATCAAGGGACTTCTAAGGCCCCAGCATTTT | CASRDIKGLLRPQHF
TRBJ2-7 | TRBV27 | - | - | TGTGCCAGCAGTGCGGGACTTCACTACGAGCAGTACTTC | CASSAGLHYEQYF
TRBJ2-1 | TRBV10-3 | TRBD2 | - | TGTGCCATCAGTGGTGGGACTAGTGGGTACAATGAGCAGTTCTTC | CAISGGTSGYNEQFF
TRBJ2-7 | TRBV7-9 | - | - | TGTGCCAGCAGAGGGACACCAAAAAACGGTGGTTACGAGCAGTACTTC | CASRGTPKNGGYEQYF
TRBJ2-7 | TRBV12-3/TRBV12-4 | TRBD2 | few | TGTGCCAGCGGGGAGGGCCCTCCCTACGAGCAGTACTTC | CASGEGPPYEQYF
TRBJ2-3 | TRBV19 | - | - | TGTGCCAGTAGTAGAGGACAGCACACAGATACGCAGTATTTT | CASSRGQHTDTQYF
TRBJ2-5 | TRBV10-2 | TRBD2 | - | TGCGCCAGCAGTGAGACTAGCGGCAGGGAGACCCAGTACTTC | CASSETSGRETQYF
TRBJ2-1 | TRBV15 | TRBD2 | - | TGTGCCACCAGCAGAGGCCATTGGGCTAGCGGGCAAAATGAGCAGTTCTTC | CATSRGHWASGQNEQFF
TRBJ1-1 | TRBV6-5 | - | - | TGTGCCAGCAGCCGAGGACAGTCGAACACTGAAGCTTTCTTT | CASSRGQSNTEAFF
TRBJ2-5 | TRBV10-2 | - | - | TGCGCCAGCAGTGATGCAGCGGACCAAGAGACCCAGTACTTC | CASSDAADQETQYF
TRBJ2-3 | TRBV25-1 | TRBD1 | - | TGTGCCAGCAGTGAAGGACAGGGCGTGAATACGCAGTATTTT | CASSEGQGVNTQYF
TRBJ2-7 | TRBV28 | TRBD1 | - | TGTGCCAGCAGTCTTACATTGACAGGGGGCCTCGAGCAGTACTTC | CASSLTLTGGLEQYF
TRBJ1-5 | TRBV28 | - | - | TGTGCCAGCAGTTTTTCTTTCGTGGACAGCGACAGCAATCAGCCCCAGCATTTT | CASSFSFVDSDSNQPQHF
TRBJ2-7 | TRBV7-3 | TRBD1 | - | TGTGCCAGCAGCCACGGACAGGGGTACGAGCAGTACTTC | CASSHGQGYEQYF
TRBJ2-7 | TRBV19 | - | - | TGTGCCACTAAGAGAGTTGGGCCGGCTAGCGACGAGCAGTACTTC | CATKRVGPASDEQYF
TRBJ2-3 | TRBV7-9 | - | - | TGTGCCAGCAGCCTAGCCCCAGGGGGCACAGATACGCAGTATTTT | CASSLAPGGTDTQYF
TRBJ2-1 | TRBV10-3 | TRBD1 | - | TGTGCCATCAGTGATCATGGGACAGGGAAAAATGAGCAGTTCTTC | CAISDHGTGKNEQFF
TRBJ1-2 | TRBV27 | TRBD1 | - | TGTGCCAGCAGTTATGGGCCCCAGGGGGATGGCTACACCTTC | CASSYGPQGDGYTF
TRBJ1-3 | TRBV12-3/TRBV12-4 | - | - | TGTGCCAGCAGTACAAACTCTGGAAACACCATATATTTT | CASSTNSGNTIYF
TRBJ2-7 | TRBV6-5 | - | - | TGTGCCAGCAGTTGGGGCAAGACAGTGACCTACGAGCAGTACTTC | CASSWGKTVTYEQYF
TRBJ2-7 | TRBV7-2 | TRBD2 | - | TGTGCCAGCAGCCCCCGAGGTGCGGGAGAAGATTACGAGCAGTACTTC | CASSPRGAGEDYEQYF
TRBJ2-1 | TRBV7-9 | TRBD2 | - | TGTGCCAGCAGCGCGTCTAGCGGGGGGGCCGGCCATCGGTTCTTC | CASSASSGGAGHRFF
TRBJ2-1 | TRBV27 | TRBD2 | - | TGTGCCAGCAGTCTACTAGCGGGGGGGGTCAATGAGCAGTTCTTC | CASSLLAGGVNEQFF
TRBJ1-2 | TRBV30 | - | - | TGTGCCTGGAGCGCCATGACAGTCAACTATGGCTACACCTTC | CAWSAMTVNYGYTF